This T cell receptor beta chain originates from a study of blood T cell repertoires in COVID-19 (TCRdb year 2020). As for the study more broadly: Collaborator samples came from the United States, Italy and Spain and covered acute and convalescent phases of COVID-19. Samples came from the ongoing ImmuneRACE study (first 160 participants) plus 1,254 subjects from 6 global collaborators. The repertoires were made available in a free public database intended to serve as a resource for research on the immune response to SARS-CoV-2. The material from the prospective study consisted of cDNA or gDNA derived from T cells, B-cell-depleted T cells, or PBMCs. Where available, HLA class I and class II types were obtained from metadata supplied by the sample provider rather than from assay-based typing. A de-identified subject ID, COVID-19 status, age in years and sex were almost always included in the sample metadata. Subjects who had been exposed to COVID-19, were actively infected with it, or had recovered from it provided the deeply sampled blood TCRbeta repertoires that made up the dataset. Broader findings and caveats from the paper: How much clinical and demographic metadata was included differed by source and by participant, and the metadata was provided uncurated.

From the cysteine through the phenylalanine, the CDR3 covers 12 amino acids. Just CDR3 DNA is preserved here, 36 bases in frame from base 1. The junction carries 5 bases between V and J, which are trimmed by 2 bases and 3 bases respectively. About this clone: No cognate antigen has been identified for it. No much larger clone is present one base from it, and per-base qualities are unavailable. Other DNA sequences in this specimen translate into the identical CDR3.

The immunoSEQ Assay, a bias-controlled multiplex PCR, was used to amplify TCRbeta CDR3 regions from genomic DNA. The study's processing was this. Nucleated cell counts per sample were estimated from amplification of reference gene primers within the assay. Sequence reads were collapsed and filtered to measure the absolute abundance of every unique TCRbeta CDR3 rearrangement. Productive Simpson clonality was computed per sample as the square root of Simpson's diversity index over productive rearrangements. What TCRdb holds here is the immuneACCESS table cut down to in-frame rearrangements. Part of the clones is not present; checked against another copy, under half of the missing clones reflect an unresolved V gene, and the others are unexplained. The D gene and trimming were derived from the DNA, and the V and J assignments and clone size from that table. In this sample the table shows 200,000 to 250,000 clones, about 83% of which occur a single time. Around 5.2% of the sample is taken by the ten largest.

Whole blood was collected in K2EDTA tubes by collaborating institutions according to the institutions' own protocols. Collaborator samples were shipped for TCRbeta analysis as frozen whole blood, isolated PBMCs, or DNA extracted from either sample type. The receptor was isolated from a human donor in a cohort sampled during active COVID-19. The V and J genes are TRBV12-3 or TRBV12-4 and TRBJ2-7, with the D gene too uncertain to name. The sample was peripheral blood. The DNA is TGTGCCAGCAGTTTATCCGGCTACGAGCAGTACTTC. This codes for CASSLSGYEQYF.